Listed below are T cell receptor beta chains from one sample, sequenced in a study of PD-L1 blockade in urothelial cancer. The table came from immunoSEQ multiplex PCR; TCRdb's copy has only in-frame clones and leaves some out. The data show tens of thousands of clones, around four fifths seen once. The sample consisted of PBMCs, taken around atezolizumab (anti-PD-L1) treatment. Receptors were obtained from a man aged 50-59 years with urothelial cancer. The CDR3 runs from the conserved cysteine through the conserved F or W.

CDR3 length,J gene,V gene,CDR3 protein
13,TRBJ1-3,TRBV30,CAWNVASGNTIYF
17,TRBJ2-2,TRBV4-1,CASSQPYRGANTGELFF
17,TRBJ2-7,TRBV4-1,CASSQKTSGDIRYEQYF
16,TRBJ2-3,TRBV2,CASRGLAGAVTDTQYF
14,TRBJ2-7,TRBV5-1,CASRDVGSSYEQYF
19,TRBJ2-3,TRBV27,CASTPLSRQGATRTDTQYF
12,TRBJ2-7,TRBV5-6,CASSLTRYEQYF
15,TRBJ2-6,TRBV11-2,CASRSSRSGANVLTF
16,TRBJ2-3,TRBV9,CASSGTSGGGVDTQYF
13,TRBJ2-7,TRBV2,CASSVGQAAEQYF
16,TRBJ2-3,TRBV7-9,CASSLAMGLAGDTQYF
15,TRBJ2-2,TRBV7-9,CASSFSGRAAGELFF
15,TRBJ2-3,TRBV7-2,CASSSTGNAPDTQYF
15,TRBJ2-1,TRBV19,CASRTDRSSYNEQFF
14,TRBJ2-7,TRBV5-6,CASSPSVTNYEQYF
14,TRBJ2-3,TRBV6-5,CATQSRLSTDTQYF
16,TRBJ1-4,TRBV5-1,CASRRGTGGEDEKLFF
13,TRBJ2-7,TRBV7-9,CASSTGQNYEQYF
14,TRBJ1-3,TRBV19,CASSMDGTGNTIYF
17,TRBJ2-1,TRBV7-6,CASSLGVLRGGYNEQFF
15,TRBJ2-1,TRBV5-1,CASSRSGGAYNEQFF
13,TRBJ2-7,TRBV6-1,CASAVDRGHEQYF
15,TRBJ2-3,TRBV6-5,CASSDPAAYTDTQYF
13,TRBJ2-1,TRBV9,CASSLRFYNEQFF
17,TRBJ2-1,TRBV4-1,CASSQEGPPSSYNEQFF
14,TRBJ2-1,TRBV13,CASISRVGAHEQFF
21,TRBJ1-2,TRBV27,CASSLNRGFVRTGGFGDGYTF
16,TRBJ2-3,TRBV5-1,CASSPRGRSGTDTQYF
17,TRBJ2-2,TRBV9,CASSPEVWQTNTGELFF
15,TRBJ2-3,TRBV27,CASSSGFPSTDTQYF
21,TRBJ2-3,TRBV28,CASSFDGGLAGGNLGADTQYF
15,TRBJ2-7,TRBV7-2,CASSSIQGKNYEQYF
20,TRBJ2-6,TRBV29-1,CSVEDRNLLGASSGANVLTF